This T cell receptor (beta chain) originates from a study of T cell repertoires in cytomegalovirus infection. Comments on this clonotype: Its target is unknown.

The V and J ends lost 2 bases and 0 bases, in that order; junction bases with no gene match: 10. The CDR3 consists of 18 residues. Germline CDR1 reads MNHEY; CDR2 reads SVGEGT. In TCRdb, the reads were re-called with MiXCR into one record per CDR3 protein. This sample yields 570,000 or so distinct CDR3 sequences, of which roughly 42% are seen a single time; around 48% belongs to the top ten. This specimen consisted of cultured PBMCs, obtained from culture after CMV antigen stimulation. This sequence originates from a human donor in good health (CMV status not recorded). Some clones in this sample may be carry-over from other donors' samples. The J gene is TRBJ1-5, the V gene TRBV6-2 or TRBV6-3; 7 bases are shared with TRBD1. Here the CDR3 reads CASSYQTGRGYSNQPQHF. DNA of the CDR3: TGTGCCAGCAGTTACCAGACAGGGCGGGGATATAGCAATCAGCCCCAGCATTTT.